This T cell receptor (beta chain) was recovered during a study of response to subunit inactivated influenza vaccine. Study observations and caveats: The authors suggested that every seasonal influenza vaccination recruits few new T cells.

Each CDR3 protein gets one entry after TCRdb re-called the RT-PCR reads with MiXCR. This table has approximately 250,000 distinct CDR3 sequences, over 9% appearing once. For this clonotype: Its specificity is unknown.

The CDR3 contains 17 residues. Germline lookup yields CDR1 LGHNA and CDR2 YSLEER. V was trimmed by 0 bases and J by 0 bases, leaving 12 bases between them. The origin of this receptor is a man between 50 and 59 years old who received an inactivated influenza vaccine. This sequence joins TRBV4-3 and TRBJ1-3; D remains ambiguous. The starting material was non-naive T cells sorted from PBMCs, obtained roughly 15 days before vaccination. Here the CDR3 reads CASSQDPYSNSGNTIYF. The CDR3 DNA reads as TGCGCCAGCAGCCAAGATCCCTACTCCAACTCTGGAAACACCATATATTTT.